A selection of T cell receptor beta chains follows, all from one sample in a study of identical twins. TCRdb re-derived calls from the 5' RACE reads in MiXCR, one entry per CDR3 protein. The sample gives some 500,000 distinct CDR3 sequences, roughly 9.5% of which show up once; around 3% is in the top ten. Separately, the same data were catalogued under a study of yellow fever vaccine responses in identical twins.

The sequenced sample was PBMCs. These receptor sequences come from a woman under 30 in good health. Each CDR3 is given with its conserved first and last residue. The D gene is left open where the match is weak. Clone size appears in some rows only: once, few, many, or a class for an expanded clone.

v_gene,j_gene,abundance,d_gene,CDR3aa,CDR3nt
TRBV7-9,TRBJ2-5,few,NA,CASSLAQGGGETQYF,TGTGCCAGCAGCTTAGCGCAAGGGGGTGGAGAGACCCAGTACTTC
TRBV5-1,TRBJ2-1,NA,TRBD1,CASSTGGTNEQFF,TGCGCCAGCAGCACAGGGGGCACGAATGAGCAGTTCTTC
TRBV5-1,TRBJ2-1,many,TRBD2,CASSWGLAGNEQFF,TGCGCCAGCAGTTGGGGACTAGCGGGAAATGAGCAGTTCTTC
TRBV20-1,TRBJ1-2,few,NA,CSAGPDDNHGYTF,TGCAGTGCTGGCCCTGATGACAACCATGGCTACACCTTC
TRBV20-1,TRBJ2-3,many,TRBD2,CSAHTEIGSGRWTDTQYF,TGCAGTGCTCATACCGAAATAGGTAGCGGGAGATGGACAGATACGCAGTATTTT
TRBV27,TRBJ1-5,few,NA,CASSLLAGNPNQPQHF,TGTGCCAGCAGTTTATTGGCAGGGAACCCCAATCAGCCCCAGCATTTT
TRBV6-5,TRBJ2-2,NA,TRBD2,CASSYSSTSEGTGELFF,TGTGCCAGCAGTTACTCTTCGACTAGCGAGGGGACCGGGGAGCTGTTTTTT
TRBV7-8,TRBJ2-5,NA,TRBD2,CASSLVAGGRGKTQYF,TGTGCCAGCAGCTTAGTAGCGGGGGGGCGCGGAAAGACCCAGTACTTC
TRBV5-6,TRBJ2-3,NA,NA,CASSPEGYTDTQYF,TGTGCCAGCAGCCCGGAGGGGTACACAGATACGCAGTATTTT
TRBV20-1,TRBJ2-1,NA,NA,CSARGSVYNEQFF,TGCAGTGCCCGAGGGTCCGTCTACAATGAGCAGTTCTTC
TRBV7-9,TRBJ2-3,few,NA,CASSLVPRQSDTQYF,TGTGCCAGCAGCTTAGTTCCGAGACAATCAGATACGCAGTATTTT
TRBV12-3/TRBV12-4,TRBJ2-3,many,NA,CASSSREEGTQYF,TGTGCCAGCAGTTCTCGCGAGGAGGGTACGCAGTATTTT
TRBV19,TRBJ1-3,NA,NA,CASSQQGISGNTIYF,TGTGCCAGTAGCCAACAGGGTATCTCTGGAAACACCATATATTTT
TRBV4-1,TRBJ2-1,few,NA,CASSQEGGTDLYNEQFF,TGCGCCAGCAGCCAAGAGGGGGGGACAGACCTATACAATGAGCAGTTCTTC
TRBV27,TRBJ1-1,NA,TRBD1,CASSLGYRGTEAFF,TGTGCCAGCAGTTTGGGATACAGGGGAACTGAAGCTTTCTTT
TRBV4-1,TRBJ1-2,NA,NA,CASSQVRALYGYTF,TGCGCCAGCAGCCAAGTTAGGGCCCTCTATGGCTACACCTTC
TRBV15,TRBJ2-3,NA,NA,CATSGGTHNTDTQYF,TGTGCCACCAGCGGAGGAACACACAACACAGATACGCAGTATTTT
TRBV7-1,TRBJ2-3,NA,NA,CASSSAPLYQYDLVWTHTDTQYF,TGTGCCAGCAGCTCCGCTCCTCTCTATCAGTATGATCTAGTATGGACTCACACAGATACGCAGTATTTT
TRBV20-1,TRBJ2-2,NA,NA,CSANTGNTGELFF,TGCAGTGCTAATACAGGGAACACCGGGGAGCTGTTTTTT
TRBV7-8,TRBJ1-1,few,NA,CASRPGMMNTEAFF,TGTGCCAGCAGGCCAGGGATGATGAACACTGAAGCTTTCTTT
TRBV5-5,TRBJ2-3,NA,NA,CASSLAGLVGDTQYF,TGTGCCAGCAGCTTGGCGGGACTCGTCGGCGATACGCAGTATTTT
TRBV20-1,TRBJ2-7,many,TRBD1,CSADRGYEQYF,TGCAGCGCCGACAGGGGTTACGAGCAGTACTTC
TRBV29-1,TRBJ2-7,many,NA,CSVVWSVGGREQYF,TGCAGCGTTGTATGGTCGGTTGGGGGGCGGGAGCAGTACTTC
TRBV24-1,TRBJ2-2,NA,TRBD2,CATSDAGAGGPRGELFF,TGTGCCACCAGTGATGCAGGAGCGGGAGGGCCGAGAGGGGAGCTGTTTTTT
TRBV20-1,TRBJ2-1,many,NA,CSARKGSYNEQFF,TGCAGTGCTAGAAAGGGATCCTACAATGAGCAGTTCTTC
TRBV4-1,TRBJ2-7,few,TRBD2,CASSPNSGTNLYEQYF,TGCGCCAGCAGCCCGAATAGCGGGACCAACCTCTACGAGCAGTACTTC
TRBV12-3/TRBV12-4,TRBJ2-7,few,NA,CASSYVAPSGSPIPLYEQYF,TGTGCCAGCAGTTATGTAGCCCCAAGCGGGTCCCCAATCCCGCTCTACGAGCAGTACTTC
TRBV10-3,TRBJ2-5,NA,NA,CATRSEGGETQYF,TGTGCCACCCGGTCAGAAGGGGGAGAGACCCAGTACTTC
TRBV5-1,TRBJ2-3,few,NA,CASSSLGQTTDTQYF,TGCGCCAGCAGCTCGTTGGGGCAGACCACAGATACGCAGTATTTT
TRBV11-1,TRBJ2-3,many,TRBD2,CASSKGTSGTTDTQYF,TGTGCCAGCAGTAAGGGGACTAGCGGGACCACAGATACGCAGTATTTT
TRBV27,TRBJ2-2,few,NA,CASSPTLSGELFF,TGTGCCAGCAGTCCAACTTTATCCGGGGAGCTGTTTTTT
TRBV18,TRBJ2-7,NA,NA,CASSPPGAGAYEQYF,TGTGCCAGCTCACCACCGGGCGCCGGGGCCTACGAGCAGTACTTC
TRBV10-3,TRBJ1-3,many,NA,CAISEQGNTIYF,TGTGCCATCAGTGAGCAGGGAAACACCATATATTTT
TRBV7-9,TRBJ2-5,few,NA,CASSFETQETQYF,TGTGCCAGCAGCTTCGAGACCCAAGAGACCCAGTACTTC
TRBV3-1,TRBJ2-7,NA,TRBD2,CASSQPQTSGYEQYF,TGTGCCAGCAGCCAACCTCAGACTAGCGGGTACGAGCAGTACTTC
TRBV5-6,TRBJ1-6,many,NA,CASSPDTYNSPLHF,TGTGCCAGCAGCCCGGACACATATAATTCACCCCTCCACTTT
TRBV20-1,TRBJ2-5,NA,NA,CSATVPPGTQYF,TGCAGTGCTACCGTCCCACCAGGGACCCAGTACTTC
TRBV6-1,TRBJ2-3,NA,NA,CASSQGWADTQYF,TGTGCCAGCAGCCAGGGTTGGGCAGATACGCAGTATTTT
TRBV6-6,TRBJ2-3,many,NA,CASSFGGTDTQYF,TGTGCCAGCAGTTTCGGGGGCACAGATACGCAGTATTTT
TRBV5-1,TRBJ2-7,few,NA,CASSLASGGNEQYF,TGCGCCAGCAGCTTGGCCTCCGGTGGCAACGAGCAGTACTTC
TRBV10-3,TRBJ2-3,NA,TRBD2,CAISERMGGGTSTNTQYF,TGTGCCATCAGTGAGCGGATGGGCGGGGGTACTAGCACAAATACGCAGTATTTT
TRBV9,TRBJ2-1,NA,TRBD2,CASLGSGGAFRFRNEQFF,TGTGCCAGCTTAGGAAGCGGGGGGGCCTTCCGTTTCCGCAATGAGCAGTTCTTC
TRBV28,TRBJ2-7,many,TRBD1,CASSSPGTGIYEQYF,TGTGCCAGCAGTTCTCCCGGGACAGGGATTTACGAGCAGTACTTC
TRBV29-1,TRBJ2-5,many,NA,CSVQFGSGPETQYF,TGCAGCGTTCAGTTTGGGAGCGGGCCAGAGACCCAGTACTTC
TRBV29-1,TRBJ2-2,many,TRBD1,CSVRDSNTGELFF,TGCAGCGTCCGGGACAGTAACACCGGGGAGCTGTTTTTT
TRBV11-2,TRBJ2-7,many,TRBD2,CASSLRNGASGYYEQYF,TGTGCCAGCAGCTTAAGAAACGGGGCTAGCGGGTATTACGAGCAGTACTTC
TRBV12-3/TRBV12-4,TRBJ1-6,few,NA,CASSFFPPGEGSPLHF,TGTGCCAGCAGTTTTTTCCCCCCAGGGGAAGGGTCACCCCTCCACTTT
TRBV29-1,TRBJ2-3,many,NA,CSTSTGTDTQYF,TGCAGCACCTCGACAGGCACAGATACGCAGTATTTT
TRBV30,TRBJ2-7,few,TRBD2,CAWTALGGSSYEQYF,TGTGCCTGGACGGCTTTGGGAGGGAGCTCCTACGAGCAGTACTTC
TRBV29-1,TRBJ2-1,many,TRBD2,CSVLPPLAGVGNEQFF,TGCAGCGTCTTGCCCCCCCTAGCGGGGGTTGGAAATGAGCAGTTCTTC
TRBV6-2/TRBV6-3,TRBJ2-7,NA,NA,CASNGRDYEQYF,TGTGCCAGCAACGGGAGAGACTACGAGCAGTACTTC
TRBV29-1,TRBJ1-2,few,NA,CSARQGPHGYTF,TGCAGCGCCCGTCAGGGTCCGCATGGCTACACCTTC